One sample yielded the 30 T cell receptor beta chains listed below, sequenced in a study of response to subunit inactivated influenza vaccine. In TCRdb, the RT-PCR reads were re-called with MiXCR into one record per CDR3 protein. The sample yields more than 550,000 distinct CDR3 sequences, about 11% seen once. The sample in question was PBMCs from blood, obtained on the day of vaccination. The receptors stem from a man in his forties or fifties who received an inactivated influenza vaccine.

This clonotype was recorded at least ten times. V is TRBV12-3 or TRBV12-4 and J is TRBJ2-7; tentative D call: TRBD1 (7 bases). This CDR3 is 14 amino acids long. Trimming took off 3 bases at V and 5 bases at J, with 14 bases between the two ends. CDR3 sequence reads: CASSFGGQWNEQYF. The CDR3 DNA reads TGTGCCAGCAGTTTCGGGGGACAGTGGAACGAGCAGTACTTC.

This clonotype was counted between two and nine times. The gene calls are TRBV5-1 and TRBJ2-3, with TRBD2 matching over 11 bases. Per the germline V gene, CDR1 is SGHRS and CDR2 is YFSETQ. This CDR3 comprises 19 residues. V gave up 0 bases and J gave up 0 bases; unmatched junction bases: 9. The CDR3 region is CASSLDGLAGGVSTDTQYF. As DNA, the CDR3 is TGCGCCAGCAGCTTGGATGGCCTAGCGGGAGGCGTTAGCACAGATACGCAGTATTTT.

This clonotype was seen a few times. The genes are TRBV5-1 and TRBJ2-7; TRBD1 matches 8 bases. The CDR3 loop spans 15 amino acids. Losses at the gene ends were 1 base for V and 5 bases for J; bases not matched to a gene: 8. Germline V gene data show CDR1 as SGHRS and CDR2 as YFSETQ. CDR3 amino acids: CASSLTTQGAHEQYF. The CDR3 DNA reads TGCGCCAGCAGCTTGACGACTCAGGGGGCCCACGAGCAGTACTTC.

V usage is TRBV5-1 and J usage is TRBJ2-7; 8 bases line up with TRBD1. Per germline, CDR1 SGHRS and CDR2 YFSETQ. This CDR3 comprises 15 residues. V lost 0 bases and J lost 4; bases outside the gene matches: 6. The CDR3 DNA sequence: TGCGCCAGCAGCTTGGTCGGGACAGGAAATTACGAGCAGTACTTC. Translation gives CASSLVGTGNYEQYF.

V usage is TRBV20-1 and J usage is TRBJ2-2; D is unclear. Germline V gene lookup returns CDR1 DFQATT and CDR2 SNEGSKA (reference sequence). V lost 4 bases and J lost 5, with 8 bases in between. This CDR3 has 12 amino acids. DNA for the CDR3: TGCAGTGCTACTCTTAGAACCGGGGAGCTGTTTTTT. It yields the protein CSATLRTGELFF.

V gene TRBV7-9 combines with J gene TRBJ2-1; D is uncertain. Germline CDR1 SEHNR, CDR2 FQNEAQ (reference sequence). Deletions cut 1 base from V and 0 bases from J, with 10 bases between. CDR3 length: 16 residues. CDR3 protein: CASSLEVATSYNEQFF. CDR3 in DNA: TGTGCCAGCAGCTTAGAAGTAGCCACCTCCTACAATGAGCAGTTCTTC. The full variable domain, in which reference TRBV7-9 and TRBJ2-1 provide the parts outside the CDR3, is DTGVSQNPRHKITKRGQNVTFRCDPISEHNRLYWYRQTLGQGPEFLTYFQNEAQLEKSRLLSDRFSAERPKGSFSTLEIQRTEQGDSAMYLCASSLEVATSYNEQFFGPGTRLTVL.

The chain links TRBV12-3 or TRBV12-4 to TRBJ1-2, with D possibly being TRBD1 (5 bases). The CDR3 covers 13 residues. V was cut by 6 bases and J by 2 bases, with 10 bases left in between. In DNA, the CDR3 is TGTGCCAGCAGCGCGGGACTCAACTATGGCTACACCTTC. This codes for CASSAGLNYGYTF.

The chain combines TRBV11-2 with TRBJ2-6; no clear D. V lost 5 bases and J lost 2, with 13 bases in between. CDR3 length: 16 residues. Germline V lookup: CDR1 SGHAT, CDR2 FQNNGV. The DNA of the CDR3 is TGTGCCAGCAGCCCCCTCCTGGGTACTGGGGCCAACGTCCTGACTTTC. Protein sequence: CASSPLLGTGANVLTF.

V usage is TRBV28 and J usage is TRBJ1-2; 9 bases fit TRBD1. The CDR3 sequence is 14 residues long. The junction had 8 bases not matched to a gene; V was cut back by 4 bases and J by 8 bases. Germline CDR1 and CDR2: MDHEN and SYDVKM. The DNA of the CDR3 is TGTGCCAGCAGTTATGCCCGACAGGGGGTAGGCTACACCTTC. Its protein product is CASSYARQGVGYTF.

The V call is TRBV7-9, the J call TRBJ2-7, with D maybe TRBD1 (6 bases). The V and J ends lost 5 bases and 3 bases respectively, with 11 bases between them. CDR3 size: 13 residues. Germline V gives CDR1 SEHNR, CDR2 FQNEAQ (reference sequence). CDR3 coding DNA: TGTGCCAGCAGCCAAAGACAGGACTACGAGCAGTACTTC. This gives the protein CASSQRQDYEQYF.

In its sample, this clonotype was seen a few times. V gene TRBV7-9 combines with J gene TRBJ2-1; 8 bases line up with TRBD1. Germline CDR1 SEHNR, CDR2 FQNEAQ (reference sequence). CDR3 length: 14 residues. Trimming removed 6 bases from V and 7 bases from J; junction bases left unmatched: 8. CDR3 sequence (DNA): TGTGCCAGCAGAAAAGACAGGGGTGGAAATGAGCAGTTCTTC. This gives the protein CASRKDRGGNEQFF. The full variable domain, with the rest looked up from reference TRBV7-9 and TRBJ2-1, is DTGVSQNPRHKITKRGQNVTFRCDPISEHNRLYWYRQTLGQGPEFLTYFQNEAQLEKSRLLSDRFSAERPKGSFSTLEIQRTEQGDSAMYLCASRKDRGGNEQFFGPGTRLTVL.

This clonotype was seen a handful of times. The chain uses TRBV12-3 or TRBV12-4 and TRBJ1-4, with TRBD1 as a possible D gene (6 bases). Trimming took 5 bases from V and 4 from J, leaving 14 bases between them. The CDR3 length is 15 residues. The CDR3 nucleotides are TGTGCCAGCAGTCAAATTGGACAGTTTAATGAAAAACTGTTTTTT. Its protein product is CASSQIGQFNEKLFF.

This clonotype was seen a few times. The chain links TRBV4-1 to TRBJ2-3; 8 nucleotides agree with TRBD1. V lost 0 bases, J lost 9 bases, and 2 bases stayed unmatched. The CDR3 is made up of 13 amino acids. CDR1 and CDR2 (germline): MGHRA, YSYEKL. CDR3 protein: CASSQETGDTQYF. The CDR3 DNA sequence: TGCGCCAGCAGCCAAGAGACAGGGGACACGCAGTATTTT.

This clonotype was seen only a few times. This chain uses TRBV4-2 with TRBJ2-6; the D gene is possibly TRBD2 (5 bases). With 4 bases removed from V and 4 bases from J, the gap between germline ends came to 17 bases. CDR1 and CDR2 (germline): LGHNA, YNFKEQ. The CDR3 has 17 amino acids. The CDR3 region has the DNA TGTGCCAGCAGCCGCGGATACCTAGCATCCGGGGCCAACGTCCTGACTTTC. It encodes CASSRGYLASGANVLTF.

The chain uses TRBV3-1 and TRBJ2-3; TRBD2 matches at 9 bases. Per the germline V gene, CDR1 is LGHDT and CDR2 is YNNKEL (reference sequence). V was pared by 3 bases and J by 4 bases, with 11 bases of the junction left unmatched. The length of the CDR3 is 17 residues. The CDR3 is CASSQPVRGGGADTQYF. CDR3 DNA sequence: TGTGCCAGCAGCCAGCCGGTGCGGGGGGGTGGGGCAGATACGCAGTATTTT.

This clonotype was seen a few times. The genes are TRBV5-5 and TRBJ1-4; possibly TRBD1 for D (6 bases). The CDR3 extends over 15 amino acids. The V end lost 1 base, the J end lost 4 bases, and 11 bases lay between the germline ends. CDR1 is SGHKS, CDR2 YYEKEE, per germline (reference sequence). The CDR3 bases are TGTGCCAGCAGCTTGTTCCAGGGGAATAATGAAAAACTGTTTTTT. This gives the protein CASSLFQGNNEKLFF.

This clonotype was found a few times. The chain carries TRBV4-3 and TRBJ2-2; D uncertain. This CDR3 comprises 15 residues. The V and J ends lost 0 bases and 4 bases respectively, with 9 bases between them. Germline V lookup: CDR1 LGHNA, CDR2 YSLEER. The CDR3 region has the DNA TGCGCCAGCAGCCAAGAACCTAACCTCACCGGGGAGCTGTTTTTT. Its translation is CASSQEPNLTGELFF.

V and J are TRBV5-1 and TRBJ2-5, with D perhaps matching TRBD1 (5 bases). The CDR3 is 13 amino acids. CDR1 and CDR2 (germline): SGHRS, YFSETQ. V was cut by 5 bases and J by 2 bases, with 10 bases left in between. CDR3 in DNA: TGCGCCAGCAGGACAGAGCCACAAGAGACCCAGTACTTC. Protein sequence: CASRTEPQETQYF.

This rearrangement joins TRBV9 to TRBJ2-5; D not certain. CDR3 length: 14 residues. In germline, CDR1 is SGDLS, CDR2 YYNGEE. V was shortened by 2 bases and J by 2 bases, with 10 bases between the two germline ends. CDR3 in DNA: TGTGCCAGCAGCGTGGCGGTGGGGCAAGAGACCCAGTACTTC. It translates to CASSVAVGQETQYF.

This clonotype was seen repeatedly, ten times or more. Here the CDR3 reads CAISGYGEEQYF. The CDR3 DNA reads TGTGCCATCAGTGGGTATGGAGAAGAGCAGTACTTC. This chain connects TRBV10-3 to TRBJ2-7; D is undetermined. The CDR3 loop spans 12 amino acids. V was shortened by 4 bases and J by 7 bases, with 11 bases between the two germline ends. Germline V lookup: CDR1 ENHRY, CDR2 SYGVKD.

J is TRBJ2-1 and V is TRBV4-2, with D tentatively TRBD1 or TRBD2 (6 bases each). Between the trimmed V and J ends, which lost 4 bases and 7 bases, there was a span of 17 bases. This CDR3 has 15 residues. From germline, CDR1 is LGHNA and CDR2 YNFKEQ. CDR3 protein: CASSLELWGANEQFF. CDR3 sequence (DNA): TGTGCCAGCAGCCTAGAGCTTTGGGGGGCGAATGAGCAGTTCTTC.

The chain employs TRBV19 and TRBJ2-7; unclear D gene. The ends were cut back, 2 bases at V and 7 bases at J, with 9 bases in the middle. The germline CDR1 and CDR2 sequences are LNHDA and SQIVND (reference sequence). The CDR3 is made up of 12 amino acids. CDR3 nucleotide sequence: TGTGCCAGTAGTATACCCCCCTTGGAGCAGTACTTC. Translated, it gives CASSIPPLEQYF.

This chain links TRBV7-9 with TRBJ2-1; tentative D call: TRBD2 (5 bases). The CDR3 has 14 amino acids. CDR1 is SEHNR and CDR2 is FQNEAQ in the germline V gene (reference sequence). V gave up 6 bases and J gave up 6 bases, with 15 bases separating them. The CDR3 region has the DNA TGTGCCAGCAGATACCCCGGGATCCTCAATGAGCAGTTCTTC. Protein: CASRYPGILNEQFF.

The chain uses TRBV11-2 and TRBJ2-5, with 7 bases lining up with TRBD2. The CDR3 consists of 15 residues. V gave up 7 bases and J gave up 9 bases; unmatched junction bases: 17. The V gene's germline CDR1 is SGHAT and CDR2 FQNNGV. The CDR3 sequence is CASTPSGTTFGAQYF. DNA for the CDR3: TGTGCCAGCACACCTTCCGGGACTACCTTTGGGGCCCAGTACTTC.

A few counts support this clonotype. The rearrangement links TRBV29-1 to TRBJ2-7, with D uncertain. This CDR3 is 11 amino acids long. V lost 8 bases to trimming and J lost 3 bases, with 11 bases between them. Germline V gene sequence: CDR1 SQVTM, CDR2 ANQGSEA. As DNA, the CDR3 is TGCAGCTATACAGCCGACTACGAGCAGTACTTC. It is translated as CSYTADYEQYF.

This clonotype was counted many times. The rearrangement links TRBV12-3 or TRBV12-4 to TRBJ2-2, with 8 bases that match TRBD2. The CDR3 loop spans 15 amino acids. V was clipped by 5 bases and J by 0 bases; unmatched bases: 2. The CDR3 DNA reads TGTGCCAGCAGTCGCGGGGGGTCGAACACCGGGGAGCTGTTTTTT. Residues: CASSRGGSNTGELFF.

The chain has TRBV6-5 and TRBJ2-1; D gene ambiguous. Germline V lookup: CDR1 MNHEY, CDR2 SVGAGI. The CDR3 extends over 14 amino acids. V dropped 2 bases and J dropped 0 bases, with 5 bases sitting between them. The CDR3 here is CASSYISSYNEQFF. The CDR3 DNA reads TGTGCCAGCAGTTACATCAGCTCCTACAATGAGCAGTTCTTC.

This clonotype was seen more than once but under ten times. V gene TRBV6-1 combines with J gene TRBJ1-5; TRBD1 aligns across 7 bases. Germline V gene data show CDR1 as MNHNS and CDR2 as SASEGT. The CDR3 loop spans 15 amino acids. The junction had 7 bases not matched to a gene; V was cut back by 6 bases and J by 2 bases. CDR3 in amino acids: CASSPRGRGNQPQHF. The CDR3 DNA is TGTGCCAGCAGCCCCAGGGGGAGGGGCAATCAGCCCCAGCATTTT.

CDR3 in amino acids: CASSPGLAGLQETQYF. The CDR3 nucleotides are TGTGCCAGCTCACCCGGACTAGCGGGGCTCCAAGAGACCCAGTACTTC. The chain couples TRBV18 to TRBJ2-5; 12 bases line up with TRBD2. CDR1 is KGHSH, CDR2 LQKENI, per germline. V dropped 3 bases and J dropped 1; count of bases not matched to a gene: 3. This CDR3 spans 16 amino acids. Full variable domain (remainder filled in from reference TRBV18 and TRBJ2-5): NAGVMQNPRHLVRRRGQEARLRCSPMKGHSHVYWYRQLPEEGLKFMVYLQKENIIDESGMPKERFSAEFPKEGPSILRIQQVVRGDSAAYFCASSPGLAGLQETQYFGPGTRLLVL.

This clonotype was counted only a few times. The J gene is TRBJ2-5, the V gene TRBV7-8, with 10 positions matching TRBD2. The CDR3 extends over 18 amino acids. CDR1 and CDR2 (germline): SGHVS, FQNEAQ. V shed 5 bases and J 3 bases; nucleotides not matched to a gene: 15. The CDR3, as DNA: TGTGCCAGCAGCCTTAAGTGGAGCGGGAGGGCCGGGGAAGAGACCCAGTACTTC. It encodes CASSLKWSGRAGEETQYF.